Listed below are T cell receptor beta chains from one sample, sequenced in a study of cytomegalovirus exposure and HLA in healthy donors. Sequencing used immunoSEQ multiplex PCR; TCRdb keeps in-frame clones, though not all of them. The sample includes 180,000 or so clones, about 86% of them seen just once. The sample was PBMCs. These TCRs come from a woman in her 30s in good health and CMV-seronegative. The CDR3 runs from the conserved cysteine through the conserved F or W. A D gene is named only where the DNA matches it firmly. The size field is filled for only some rows; it gives once, few, many or a size class.

D gene,J gene,V gene,clone size,CDR3 DNA,CDR3 protein
-,TRBJ1-1,TRBV11-2,-,TGTGCCAGCAGCTCCCTCACGGGGGGCGCGTACACTGAAGCTTTCTTT,CASSSLTGGAYTEAFF
-,TRBJ1-5,TRBV20-1,-,TGCAGTGCTGCTGCGGAACAGCCCCAGCATTTT,CSAAAEQPQHF
-,TRBJ2-2,TRBV5-5,once,TGTGCCAGCAGCTTGGCGGGGAGAGACACCGGGGAGCTGTTTTTT,CASSLAGRDTGELFF
TRBD1,TRBJ1-1,TRBV27,-,TGTGCCAGCAGTTTACGCGACAGGGGAGGAATCACTGAAGCTTTCTTT,CASSLRDRGGITEAFF
TRBD1,TRBJ2-3,TRBV18,-,TGTGCCAGCTCACCCAACCCCCCCGACAGGGGGCGTAGAGATACGCAGTATTTT,CASSPNPPDRGRRDTQYF
-,TRBJ2-3,TRBV29-1,-,TGCAGCTCTTCCTCTGGGACTGATACGCAGTATTTT,CSSSSGTDTQYF
TRBD1,TRBJ2-7,TRBV11-2,-,TGTGCCAGCAGCCGACAGGGCCCGACCTACGAGCAGTACTTC,CASSRQGPTYEQYF
TRBD1,TRBJ1-2,TRBV5-1,-,TGCGCCAGCAGCCCTGGACAGGGCCAAGAAACCTTC,CASSPGQGQETF
-,TRBJ1-1,TRBV10-2,-,TGCGCCAGCAGTGACTCCTATCACGAAGCTTTCTTT,CASSDSYHEAFF
-,TRBJ2-3,TRBV10-3,-,TGTGCCATCAGTGGATCAGGTGGAACAGATACGCAGTATTTT,CAISGSGGTDTQYF
TRBD1,TRBJ2-7,TRBV27,-,TGTGCCAGCAGTTTATTCTACCGGACAGGACCGGAGGAGCAGTACTTC,CASSLFYRTGPEEQYF
TRBD2,TRBJ2-3,TRBV6-5,-,TGTGCCAGCAGTTACTCGAAGGGGACTAGCGTCGATACGCAGTATTTT,CASSYSKGTSVDTQYF
-,TRBJ1-5,TRBV6-1,-,TGTGCCAGCAGTACAGGGCCCTATCAGCCCCAGCATTTT,CASSTGPYQPQHF
-,TRBJ2-1,TRBV10-3,-,TGTGCCATCAGTGAAATCCAAGACTCGAATGAGCAGTTCTTC,CAISEIQDSNEQFF
-,TRBJ1-5,TRBV6-5,few,TGTGCCAGCAATCGAGTCCTTTATAGCAATCAGCCCCAGCATTTT,CASNRVLYSNQPQHF
-,TRBJ2-7,TRBV13,-,TGTGCCAGCAGCTTAGGGTTAGACAGGTCCTACGAGCAGTACTTC,CASSLGLDRSYEQYF
TRBD2,TRBJ2-7,TRBV7-9,-,TGTGCCAGCAGCTTAGGCGGACTAGCCTACGAGCAGTACTTC,CASSLGGLAYEQYF
-,TRBJ1-4,TRBV11-2,-,TGTGCCAGCAGCTCCAGGGGAACTAATGAAAAACTGTTTTTT,CASSSRGTNEKLFF
-,TRBJ2-6,TRBV28,-,TGTGCCAGCAGTCTCGGACTGCTTTCTGGGGCCAACGTCCTGACTTTC,CASSLGLLSGANVLTF
-,TRBJ2-7,TRBV2,once,TGTGCCAGCAGTCAAGACAGACGCTACGAGCAGTACTTC,CASSQDRRYEQYF
TRBD1,TRBJ2-5,TRBV6-4,-,TGTGCCAGCAGTGCGGACAGGGGCGAGACCCAGTACTTC,CASSADRGETQYF
TRBD1,TRBJ1-2,TRBV5-6,-,TGTGCCAGCAGCAAGGACAGGGGGAGCTACCATGGCTACACCTTC,CASSKDRGSYHGYTF
-,TRBJ1-1,TRBV15,-,TGTGCCACCAGCGGAAACAGGAGGAACACTGAAGCTTTCTTT,CATSGNRRNTEAFF
-,TRBJ2-1,TRBV5-1,-,TGCGCCAGCAGCTTGGGAGGGCTCAATGAGCAGTTCTTC,CASSLGGLNEQFF
TRBD1,TRBJ1-4,TRBV27,-,TGTGCCAGCAGCCCAGCAGGGGGCGATAGTGAAAAACTGTTTTTT,CASSPAGGDSEKLFF
TRBD1,TRBJ2-5,TRBV6-1,-,TGTGCCAGCAGTGAAACAGGGACAGTCTATGAGCAGTACTTC,CASSETGTVYEQYF
-,TRBJ2-3,TRBV27,-,TGTGCCAGCAGTTTATTACTGAAAGATACGCAGTATTTT,CASSLLLKDTQYF
TRBD1,TRBJ2-7,TRBV7-2,-,TGTGCCAGCAGCTCCGCCGGGACAGGGACCTACGAGCAGTACTTC,CASSSAGTGTYEQYF
-,TRBJ1-5,TRBV2,-,TGTGCCAGCAGTGAAGCGAACAGAAATCAGCCCCAGCATTTT,CASSEANRNQPQHF
TRBD2,TRBJ2-3,TRBV4-1,-,TGCGCCAGCAGCCGCCTTTCCGGAACGGGAGGTACTGAGCATACGCAGTATTTT,CASSRLSGTGGTEHTQYF
TRBD1,TRBJ2-2,TRBV7-2,few,TGTGCCAGCAGCTTAGAAGTCGACAGGGCCAACACCGGGGAGCTGTTTTTT,CASSLEVDRANTGELFF
-,TRBJ1-2,TRBV6-5,-,TGTGCCAGCAGTTACAACGAGGTCGGAAACTATGGCTACACCTTC,CASSYNEVGNYGYTF
TRBD1,TRBJ2-2,TRBV28,-,TGTGCCACCAAAGTAGGGACAGGGGCCCCCGGGGAGCTGTTTTTT,CATKVGTGAPGELFF
TRBD1,TRBJ2-7,TRBV5-5,-,TGTGCCAGCAGTCCCGGGACAGGGACCTACGAGCAGTACTTC,CASSPGTGTYEQYF
-,TRBJ2-2,TRBV6-6,-,TGTGCCAGCACCCTATCCCTCACCGGGGAGCTGTTTTTT,CASTLSLTGELFF
-,TRBJ2-3,TRBV5-1,-,TGCGCCAGCAGTGGTGCTAGTAGCACAGATACGCAGTATTTT,CASSGASSTDTQYF
-,TRBJ1-1,TRBV11-2,-,TGTGCCAGTCCGGGTCTAGAAGCTTTCTTT,CASPGLEAFF
-,TRBJ1-1,TRBV7-9,-,TGTGCCAGCAGCTTAGGGGCAGGGATGAACACTGAAGCTTTCTTT,CASSLGAGMNTEAFF
-,TRBJ1-3,TRBV9,-,TGTGCCAGCAGCGCGACAGCTTCTGGAAACACCATATATTTT,CASSATASGNTIYF
-,TRBJ2-3,TRBV6-6,-,TGTGCCAGCAGTTACTATGTTGGGACATTTACAGATACGCAGTATTTT,CASSYYVGTFTDTQYF
TRBD2,TRBJ2-1,TRBV4-1,few,TGCGCCAGCAGCTCACGGACTAGCGGGAGTGGTGAGCAGTTCTTC,CASSSRTSGSGEQFF
-,TRBJ1-1,TRBV27,-,TGTGCCAGCAGCCTCGATGCGGCGAACACTGAAGCTTTCTTT,CASSLDAANTEAFF
TRBD1,TRBJ1-1,TRBV13,-,TGTGCCAGCAGCGCCCGACAGGGGGCTTTGAACACTGAAGCTTTCTTT,CASSARQGALNTEAFF
-,TRBJ1-5,TRBV21-1,-,TGTGCCAGCAGCTTACACGTTTTCGGACATGCACTGGGGCAGCCCCAGCATTTT,CASSLHVFGHALGQPQHF
-,TRBJ1-3,TRBV5-8,-,TGTGCCAGCAGGCCGGCGGGGGTCTCCGGAAACACCATATATTTT,CASRPAGVSGNTIYF
-,TRBJ2-5,TRBV5-1,-,TGCGCCAGCAGCTTAGGGACTGTAGGTCAAGAGACCCAGTACTTC,CASSLGTVGQETQYF
-,TRBJ1-1,TRBV29-1,-,TGCAGCGCGAGGGGGGGGAGGGGGAACACTGAAGCTTTCTTT,CSARGGRGNTEAFF